These 15 T cell receptor beta chains came from one sample sequenced in a study of CD4+ T cells in melanoma. Libraries were prepared by immunoSEQ multiplex PCR; TCRdb keeps only in-frame clonotypes and omits some of them. There are some 15,000 clones in the sample; 62% occur only once, and around 13% lies in the top ten. Sequencing was done on a sample of cells from a culture (not recorded whether cultured in vitro). These receptors were obtained from a human donor with melanoma.

The V call is TRBV7-9, the J call TRBJ2-6, with 9 positions matching TRBD1. Germline CDR1 is SEHNR and CDR2 is FQNEAQ (reference sequence). The CDR3 is made up of 17 amino acids. J was trimmed by 2 bases and V by 5 bases; bases with no gene match: 7. CDR3 in amino acids: CASSRDRGKAGANVLTF. In DNA, the CDR3 is TGTGCCAGCAGCCGTGACAGGGGGAAAGCTGGGGCCAACGTCCTGACTTTC.

This clone was detected a few times. V is TRBV12-5 and J is TRBJ2-1; D may be TRBD1 or TRBD2 (5 bases each). This CDR3 comprises 13 residues. The germline V gene encodes CDR1 LGHNT and CDR2 FRNRAP. Trimming shortened V by 3 bases and J by 6 bases, and 9 bases separated the two germline ends. CDR3: CASGFRGRNEQFF. In DNA form, the CDR3 reads TGTGCTAGTGGTTTTCGGGGCCGCAATGAGCAGTTCTTC.

The rearrangement links TRBV7-9 to TRBJ1-4; D gene ambiguous. Germline CDR1 is SEHNR and CDR2 is FQNEAQ (reference sequence). V was cut by 3 bases and J by 3 bases, with 2 bases left in between. CDR3 length: 12 residues. The DNA of the CDR3 is TGTGCCAGCAGCTTTCCTAATGAAAAACTGTTTTTT. This encodes CASSFPNEKLFF.

This rearrangement joins TRBV7-8 to TRBJ2-7; D is possibly TRBD1 (5 bases). V was trimmed by 1 base and J by 3 bases, leaving 7 bases between them. Germline assignment: CDR1 SGHVS and CDR2 FQNEAQ. CDR3 length: 13 amino acids. Written as DNA, the CDR3 is TGTGCCAGCAGCTTAGTTAGGGGCTACGAGCAGTACTTC. This gives the protein CASSLVRGYEQYF. The full variable domain, its missing parts supplied by reference TRBV7-8 and TRBJ2-7, is GAGVSQSPRYKVAKRGQDVALRCDPISGHVSLFWYQQALGQGPEFLTYFQNEAQLDKSGLPSDRFFAERPEGSVSTLKIQRTQQEDSAVYLCASSLVRGYEQYFGPGTRLTVT.

The J gene is TRBJ1-3, the V gene TRBV10-3; D gene uncertain. This CDR3 has 16 amino acids. V was shortened by 4 bases and J by 0 bases, with 13 bases between the two germline ends. Looked up from germline, CDR1 is ENHRY and CDR2 is SYGVKD. DNA of the CDR3: TGTGCCATCAGTGCGCATAACCTGAACTCTGGAAACACCATATATTTT. Protein product: CAISAHNLNSGNTIYF.

V usage is TRBV4-2 and J usage is TRBJ1-2, with D unclear. V was cut by 0 bases and J by 8 bases, with 13 bases left in between. CDR1 and CDR2 (germline): LGHNA, YNFKEQ. The CDR3 is made up of 14 amino acids. The DNA for the CDR3 is TGTGCCAGCAGCCAAGATCAGAGGCCGCGGGGCTACACCTTC. Its translation is CASSQDQRPRGYTF.

The chain carries TRBV10-3 and TRBJ2-2; 7 bases are a match to TRBD2. From germline, CDR1 is ENHRY and CDR2 SYGVKD. This CDR3 is built from 15 residues. The V and J ends lost 10 bases and 6 bases, in that order; junction bases with no gene match: 14. In DNA, the CDR3 is TGTGCCACTAGTAACCAGCGGGGCCGCTCCGGGGAGCTGTTTTTT. Encoded protein: CATSNQRGRSGELFF.

The V call is TRBV6-5, the J call TRBJ2-7; 8 positions match TRBD1. CDR1 is MNHEY, CDR2 SVGAGI, per germline. With 5 bases clipped from V and 7 bases from J, the junction kept 10 bases outside the gene matches. The length of the CDR3 is 14 residues. Here the CDR3 DNA reads TGTGCCAGCAGTCCAGGGACAGGCCTACGAGAGCAGTACTTC. It specifies CASSPGTGLREQYF.

This clone has a handful of counts. The J gene is TRBJ1-6, the V gene TRBV5-1; possible D gene TRBD1, 5 bases. CDR3 length equals 15 residues. V was cut by 1 base and J by 10 bases, with 15 bases left in between. Germline-derived CDR1 and CDR2 are SGHRS and YFSETQ. The CDR3 bases are TGCGCCAGCAGCTTGTCGGCAGGGCTCGAGTCACCCCTCCACTTT. Residues: CASSLSAGLESPLHF.

This clone was detected a few times. The chain is built from TRBV2 and TRBJ1-2, with a weak D call TRBD1 (5 bases). Trimming shortened V by 4 bases and J by 7 bases, and 13 bases separated the two germline ends. Germline V gene data show CDR1 as SNHLY and CDR2 as FYNNEI. CDR3 length: 13 residues. Here the CDR3 reads CASSVVQGGGYTF. CDR3 nucleotide sequence: TGTGCCAGCAGTGTGGTCCAGGGTGGTGGCTACACCTTC. Full variable domain (missing parts from reference TRBV2 and TRBJ1-2): EPEVTQTPSHQVTQMGQEVILRCVPISNHLYFYWYRQILGQKVEFLVSFYNNEISEKSEIFDDQFSVERPDGSNFTLKIRSTKLEDSAMYFCASSVVQGGGYTFGSGTRLTVV.

The chain combines TRBV6-5 with TRBJ2-3; D gene unclear. Trimming took off 6 bases at V and 1 base at J, with 8 bases between the two ends. The CDR3 is 13 residues long. The germline V gene encodes CDR1 MNHEY and CDR2 SVGAGI. CDR3 region: CASRTDGTDTQYF. The DNA of the CDR3 is TGTGCCAGCAGGACTGATGGCACAGATACGCAGTATTTT.

This chain links TRBV18 with TRBJ1-2, with 8 bases aligning to TRBD1. The CDR3 is 14 amino acids. V trimming: 3 bases; J trimming: 8 bases; junction bases outside the gene matches: 8. CDR1 is KGHSH, CDR2 LQKENI, per germline. The CDR3 sequence is CASSPSDRVDGYTF. DNA of the CDR3: TGTGCCAGCTCACCGTCGGACAGGGTCGACGGCTACACCTTC.

The chain couples TRBV6-6 to TRBJ2-7; perhaps TRBD1 as D (6 bases). V was trimmed by 5 bases and J by 0 bases, leaving 14 bases between them. The CDR3 covers 15 residues. The germline gives CDR1 MNHNY, CDR2 SVGAGI (reference sequence). CDR3 protein: CASSPRTASSYEQYF. The DNA for the CDR3 is TGTGCCAGCAGTCCCAGGACAGCAAGCTCCTACGAGCAGTACTTC.

The rearrangement links TRBV5-1 to TRBJ2-1, with D perhaps assigned TRBD1 or TRBD2 (5 bases each). The CDR3 loop spans 14 amino acids. In germline, CDR1 is SGHRS, CDR2 YFSETQ. V lost 0 bases to trimming and J lost 6 bases, with 10 bases between them. The CDR3 here is CASSLGGIVNEQFF. The CDR3 DNA sequence: TGCGCCAGCAGCTTGGGGGGGATTGTCAATGAGCAGTTCTTC.

The chain joins TRBV6-5 to TRBJ1-2; D gene ambiguous. V was shortened by 0 bases and J by 8 bases, with 10 bases between the two germline ends. This CDR3 region has 13 residues. Per germline, CDR1 MNHEY and CDR2 SVGAGI. This chain's CDR3 is CASSYSSSLGYTF. CDR3 coding DNA: TGTGCCAGCAGTTACTCGAGTTCGCTCGGCTACACCTTC.